The clone carrying this T cell receptor (beta chain) was recorded at least ten times. What it binds is unknown. This entry comes from a study of T cells in Graves' hyperthyroidism and ophthalmopathy. Study results and caveats: Progression to ophthalmopathy was predicted a median of roughly 6.8 months early. Most clonotypes expanded in thyroid above 0.001 were likewise present in blood.

Each 10 ml fresh peripheral blood draw supplied the PBMCs. Amplified TCR beta CDR3 regions came from RNA transcripts. The primer set for the first-round RT-PCR of the TCR CDR3 was HTBI. Each CDR3 protein gets one entry after TCRdb re-called the multiplex PCR reads with MiXCR. The sample lists some 180,000 distinct CDR3 sequences, about a sixth occurring once. Germline assignment: CDR1 SGHRS and CDR2 YFSETQ. Trimming shortened V by 2 bases and J by 3 bases, and 11 bases separated the two germline ends. The CDR3 loop spans 14 amino acids. V gene TRBV5-1 combines with J gene TRBJ1-1; the D is unclear. Sequences were obtained from blood. The TCR originated in a woman in her fifties or sixties with Graves' hyperthyroidism. CDR3 region: CASSFSGWDTEAFF. In DNA form, the CDR3 reads TGCGCCAGCAGCTTCTCGGGCTGGGACACTGAAGCTTTCTTT.